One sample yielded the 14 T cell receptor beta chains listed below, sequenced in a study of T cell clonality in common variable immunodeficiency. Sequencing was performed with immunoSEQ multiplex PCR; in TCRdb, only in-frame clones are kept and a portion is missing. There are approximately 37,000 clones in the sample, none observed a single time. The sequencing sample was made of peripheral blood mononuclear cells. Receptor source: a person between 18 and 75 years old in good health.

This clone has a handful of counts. The CDR3: CASSPETTYEAFF. The sequenced CDR3 bases are TGTGCCAGCTCACCAGAAACTACCTACGAG. J is TRBJ1-1 and V is TRBV18; D remains unclear. The observed sequence ends 3 residues before the CDR3 terminus, with the missing tail filled in from the germline J gene. The CDR3 totals 13 residues. CDR1 is KGHSH and CDR2 is LQKENI in the germline V gene.

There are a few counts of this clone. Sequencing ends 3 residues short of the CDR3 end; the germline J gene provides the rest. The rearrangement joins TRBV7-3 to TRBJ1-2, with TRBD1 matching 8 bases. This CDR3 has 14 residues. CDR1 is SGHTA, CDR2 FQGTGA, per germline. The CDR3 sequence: CASSRYQGADDYTF. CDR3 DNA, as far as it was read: TGTGCCAGCAGCCGCTATCAGGGGGCGGACGAC.

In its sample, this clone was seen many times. CDR3 DNA, as far as it was read: TGTGCCAGCACCCGGGGACAGGGGTACGAG. Protein sequence: CASTRGQGYE. The entire CDR3 protein is CASTRGQGYEQYF. The gene calls are TRBV2 and TRBJ2-7; 10 bases fit TRBD1. Read sequence stops 3 residues before the CDR3 end, and the germline J gene provides the missing end. The J segment lost 4 bases and the V segment lost 7 bases, leaving 4 bases of the junction unmatched. The CDR3 has 13 residues. Germline assignment: CDR1 SNHLY and CDR2 FYNNEI.

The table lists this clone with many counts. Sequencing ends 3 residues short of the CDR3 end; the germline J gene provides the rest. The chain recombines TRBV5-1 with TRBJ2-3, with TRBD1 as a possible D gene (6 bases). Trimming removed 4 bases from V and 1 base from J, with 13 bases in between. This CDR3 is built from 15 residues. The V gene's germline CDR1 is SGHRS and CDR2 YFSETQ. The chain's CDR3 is CASSSTGFGTDTQYF. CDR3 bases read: TGCGCCAGCAGCAGCACAGGGTTTGGCACAGATACG.

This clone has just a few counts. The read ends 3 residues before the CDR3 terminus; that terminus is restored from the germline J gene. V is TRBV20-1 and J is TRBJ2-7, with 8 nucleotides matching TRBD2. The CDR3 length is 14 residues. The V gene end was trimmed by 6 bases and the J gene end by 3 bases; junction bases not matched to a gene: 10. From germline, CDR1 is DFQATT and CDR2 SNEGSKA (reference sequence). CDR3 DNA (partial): TGCAGTGCCCAAGGCCGCGGGGGGATCTACGAG. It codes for CSAQGRGGIYE. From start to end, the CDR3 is CSAQGRGGIYEQYF.

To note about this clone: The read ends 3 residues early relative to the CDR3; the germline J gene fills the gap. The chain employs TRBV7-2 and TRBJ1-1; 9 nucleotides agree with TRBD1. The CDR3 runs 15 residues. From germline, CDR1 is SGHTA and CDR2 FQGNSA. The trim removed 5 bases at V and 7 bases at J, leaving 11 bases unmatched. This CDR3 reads CASSGPTGGRSEAFF. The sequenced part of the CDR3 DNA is TGTGCCAGCAGCGGCCCGACAGGGGGGCGGAGTGAA.

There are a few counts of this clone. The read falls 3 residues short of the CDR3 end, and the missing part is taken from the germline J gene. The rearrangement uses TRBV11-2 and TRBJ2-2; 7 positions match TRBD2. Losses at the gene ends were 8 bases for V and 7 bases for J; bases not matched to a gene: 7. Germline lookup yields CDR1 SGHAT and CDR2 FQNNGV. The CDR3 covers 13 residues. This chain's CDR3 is CASRSGEFGELFF. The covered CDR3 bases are TGTGCCAGCCGGAGCGGGGAGTTCGGGGAG.

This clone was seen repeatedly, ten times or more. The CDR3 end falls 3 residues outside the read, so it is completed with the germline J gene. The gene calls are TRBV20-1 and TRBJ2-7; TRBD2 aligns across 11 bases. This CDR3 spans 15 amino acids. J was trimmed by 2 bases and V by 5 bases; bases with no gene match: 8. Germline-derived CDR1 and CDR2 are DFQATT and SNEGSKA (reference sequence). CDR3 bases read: TGCAGTGCTCCCCGCCGGACTAGCGGGCCCTACGAG. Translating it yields CSAPRRTSGPYE. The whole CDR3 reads CSAPRRTSGPYEQYF.

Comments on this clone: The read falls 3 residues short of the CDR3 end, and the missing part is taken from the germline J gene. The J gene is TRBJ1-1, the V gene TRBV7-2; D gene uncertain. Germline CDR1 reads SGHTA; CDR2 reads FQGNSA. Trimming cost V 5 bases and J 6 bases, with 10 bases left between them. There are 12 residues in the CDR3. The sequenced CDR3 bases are TGTGCCAGCAGCGGCCGCAGGTCTGAA. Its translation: CASSGRRSE. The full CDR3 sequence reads CASSGRRSEAFF.

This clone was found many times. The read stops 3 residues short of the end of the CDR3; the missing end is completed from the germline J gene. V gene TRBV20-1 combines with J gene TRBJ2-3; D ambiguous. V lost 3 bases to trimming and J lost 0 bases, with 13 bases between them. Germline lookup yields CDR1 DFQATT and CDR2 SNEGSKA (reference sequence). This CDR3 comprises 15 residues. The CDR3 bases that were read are TGCAGTGCTAGTAGCCCCGTCGCTAGCACAGATACG. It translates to CSASSPVASTDT. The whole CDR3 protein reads CSASSPVASTDTQYF.

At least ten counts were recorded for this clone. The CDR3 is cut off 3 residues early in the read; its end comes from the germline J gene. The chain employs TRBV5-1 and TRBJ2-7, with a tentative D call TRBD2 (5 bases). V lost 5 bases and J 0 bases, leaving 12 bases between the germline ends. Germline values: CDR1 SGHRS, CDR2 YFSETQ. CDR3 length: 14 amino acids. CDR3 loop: CASSLAPPSYEQYF. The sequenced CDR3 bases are TGCGCCAGCAGTTTAGCGCCGCCCTCCTACGAG.

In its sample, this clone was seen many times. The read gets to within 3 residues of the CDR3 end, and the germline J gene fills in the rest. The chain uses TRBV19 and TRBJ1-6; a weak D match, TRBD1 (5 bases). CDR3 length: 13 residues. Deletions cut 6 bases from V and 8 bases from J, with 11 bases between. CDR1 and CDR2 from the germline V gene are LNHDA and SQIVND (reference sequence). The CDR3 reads CASRGRVDSPLHF. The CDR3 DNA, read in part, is TGTGCCAGTAGGGGCAGGGTAGATTCACCC.

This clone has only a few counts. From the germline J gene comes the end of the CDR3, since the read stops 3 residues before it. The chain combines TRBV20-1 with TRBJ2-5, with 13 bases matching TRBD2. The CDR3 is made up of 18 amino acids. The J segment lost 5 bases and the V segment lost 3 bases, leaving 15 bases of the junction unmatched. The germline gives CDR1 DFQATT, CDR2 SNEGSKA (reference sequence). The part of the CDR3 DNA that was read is TGCAGTGCTAGCTCCCCTGGGGGGACTAGCGGGATTTTTGAGACC. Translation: CSASSPGGTSGIFET. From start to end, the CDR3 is CSASSPGGTSGIFETQYF.

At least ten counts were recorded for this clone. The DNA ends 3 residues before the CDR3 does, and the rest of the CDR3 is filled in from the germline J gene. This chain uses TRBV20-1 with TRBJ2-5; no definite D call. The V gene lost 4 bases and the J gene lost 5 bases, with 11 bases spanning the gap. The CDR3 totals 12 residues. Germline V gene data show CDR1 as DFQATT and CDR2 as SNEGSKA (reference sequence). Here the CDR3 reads CSATRLRETQYF. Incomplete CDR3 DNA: TGCAGTGCTACGAGATTGCGGGAGACC.